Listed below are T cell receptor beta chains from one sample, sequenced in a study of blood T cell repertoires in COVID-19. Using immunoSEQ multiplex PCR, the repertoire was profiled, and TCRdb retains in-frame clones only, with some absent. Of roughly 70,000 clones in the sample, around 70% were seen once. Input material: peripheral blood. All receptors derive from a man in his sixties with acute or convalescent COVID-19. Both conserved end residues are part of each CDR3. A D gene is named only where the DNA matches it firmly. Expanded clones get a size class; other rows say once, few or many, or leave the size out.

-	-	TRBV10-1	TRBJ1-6	TGCGCCAGCAGTGAGTCGTGGGCCTCCTATAATTCACCCCTCCACTTT	CASSESWASYNSPLHF
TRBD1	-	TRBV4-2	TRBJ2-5	TGTGCCAGCAGCCAAGGAAGGGGGCGGGAGACCCAGTACTTC	CASSQGRGRETQYF
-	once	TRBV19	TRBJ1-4	TGTGCCAGTAGTGCGGACTTGGAAAAACTGTTTTTT	CASSADLEKLFF
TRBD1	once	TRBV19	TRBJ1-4	TGTGCCAGTAGTGGGGGGGACAGGGCCAAACTGTTTTTT	CASSGGDRAKLFF
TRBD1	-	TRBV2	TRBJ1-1	TGTGCCAGCACCCCCGACAGGGTGGGCACTGAAGCTTTCTTT	CASTPDRVGTEAFF
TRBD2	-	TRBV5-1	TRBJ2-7	TGCGCCAGCAGCTTCCTCCCGACTAGCGGGGCCTACGAGCAGTACTTC	CASSFLPTSGAYEQYF
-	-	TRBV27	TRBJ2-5	TGTGCCAGCAGTACCTTCGACAAAATCCAAGAGACCCAGTACTTC	CASSTFDKIQETQYF
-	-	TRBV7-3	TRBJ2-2	TGTGCCAGCAGCTTACTACCCGGACTGAACACCGGGGAGCTGTTTTTT	CASSLLPGLNTGELFF
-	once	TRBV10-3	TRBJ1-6	TGTGCCATCAGTGCCCAGGGCTCCCAGTCACCCCTCCACTTT	CAISAQGSQSPLHF
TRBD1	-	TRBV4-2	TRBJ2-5	TGTGCCAGCAGCCCGTGGGCAGGGACAGAAGAGACCCAGTACTTC	CASSPWAGTEETQYF
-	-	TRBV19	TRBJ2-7	TGTGCCAGTTCACCGACAGGCGGAACCTACGAGCAGTACTTC	CASSPTGGTYEQYF
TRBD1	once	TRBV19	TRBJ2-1	TGTGCCAGTAGTCCCCGGGACAGGGGTCGATTCTTC	CASSPRDRGRFF
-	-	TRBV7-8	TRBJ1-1	TGTGCCAGCAGCCCGGGGACTGTGAACACTGAAGCTTTCTTT	CASSPGTVNTEAFF
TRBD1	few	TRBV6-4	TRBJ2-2	TGTGCCAGCAGTGGACCGATGGGACAGGGGGAGGTGAACACCGGGGAGCTGTTTTTT	CASSGPMGQGEVNTGELFF
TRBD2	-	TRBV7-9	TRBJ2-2	TGTGCCAGCAGCAATAGCGGGACTCCCGGGGAGCTGTTTTTT	CASSNSGTPGELFF
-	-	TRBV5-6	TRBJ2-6	TGTGCCAGCAGCTTCTTTACTCCGTTCCTCTCCTCTGGGGCCAACGTCCTGACTTTC	CASSFFTPFLSSGANVLTF
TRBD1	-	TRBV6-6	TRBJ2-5	TGTGCCAGCAGGCCCTCTACAGGGGAGGAGACCCAGTACTTC	CASRPSTGEETQYF
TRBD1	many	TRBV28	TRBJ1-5	TGTGCCAGCAGCTTCCTTGACAGGGCCAGCAATCAGCCCCAGCATTTT	CASSFLDRASNQPQHF
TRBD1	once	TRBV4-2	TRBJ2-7	TGTGCCAGCAGGGGACAGGGGGCCTACGAGCAGTACTTC	CASRGQGAYEQYF
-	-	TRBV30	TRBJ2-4	TGTGCCTGGACGCCAGGGGTAAAAAACATTCAGTACTTC	CAWTPGVKNIQYF
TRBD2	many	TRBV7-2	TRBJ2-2	TGTGCCAGCAGCTTCCAAGCGGGGTACACCGGGGAGCTGTTTTTT	CASSFQAGYTGELFF
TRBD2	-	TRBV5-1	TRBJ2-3	TGCGCCAGCAGCTCACTAGCGGGAGGGTTCACAGATACGCAGTATTTT	CASSSLAGGFTDTQYF
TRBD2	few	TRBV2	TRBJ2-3	TGTGCCAGCAGTGATGAGCGGGGGGCTGGAGATACGCAGTATTTT	CASSDERGAGDTQYF
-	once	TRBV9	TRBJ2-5	TGTGCCAGCAGCGTAGGTGTAGCCCAAGAGACCCAGTACTTC	CASSVGVAQETQYF
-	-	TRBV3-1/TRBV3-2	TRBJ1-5	TGTGCCAGCAGCCGCACAGGGTTTCAGCCCCAGCATTTT	CASSRTGFQPQHF
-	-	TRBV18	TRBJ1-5	TGTGCCAGCTCACCGGGCAGCCGCAATCAGCCCCAGCATTTT	CASSPGSRNQPQHF
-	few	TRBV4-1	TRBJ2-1	TGCGCCAGCAGCCCCGTCCTATTCAATGAGCAGTTCTTC	CASSPVLFNEQFF
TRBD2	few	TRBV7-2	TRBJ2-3	TGTGCCAGCAGCTTACCTAGCGGGGAGCAGTATTTT	CASSLPSGEQYF
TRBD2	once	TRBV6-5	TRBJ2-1	TGTGCCAGCAGCCTATCACTAGCGGAAAATGAGCAGTTCTTC	CASSLSLAENEQFF
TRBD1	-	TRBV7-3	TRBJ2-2	TGTGCCAGCAGCTCAACCCCCGGGACAGGGGCCACCGGGGAGCTGTTTTTT	CASSSTPGTGATGELFF
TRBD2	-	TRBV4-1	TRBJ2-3	TGCGCCAGCAGCCAGGACCCTACTAGCGGGGGGGCCGTAGATACGCAGTATTTT	CASSQDPTSGGAVDTQYF
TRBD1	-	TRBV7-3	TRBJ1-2	TGTGCCAGCAGCTCGGACAGGACTAACTATGGCTACACCTTC	CASSSDRTNYGYTF
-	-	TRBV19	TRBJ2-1	TGTGCCAGTAGTATACGTCGGGACACAAATAATGAGCAGTTCTTC	CASSIRRDTNNEQFF
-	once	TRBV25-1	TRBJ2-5	TGTGCCAGCAGTGAACCCCTAGCATCCATCGAGACCCAGTACTTC	CASSEPLASIETQYF
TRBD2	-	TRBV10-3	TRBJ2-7	TGTGCCATCAGTGAGTTCGGACTAGCGGGCGACTCCTACGAGCAGTACTTC	CAISEFGLAGDSYEQYF
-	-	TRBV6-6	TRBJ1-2	TGTGCCAGCCGGGGGGCAAACTATGGCTACACCTTC	CASRGANYGYTF
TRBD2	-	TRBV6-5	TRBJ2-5	TGTGCCAGCACCCCGGGGGGATTGGAGACCCAGTACTTC	CASTPGGLETQYF
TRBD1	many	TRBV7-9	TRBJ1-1	TGTGCCAGCAGCTTCCAGGGGGCGATGACTGAAGCTTTCTTT	CASSFQGAMTEAFF
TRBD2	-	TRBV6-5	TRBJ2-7	TGTGCCAGCAGTTATAGCCCTGGGGGAGGGCCGTCCGAGCAGTACTTC	CASSYSPGGGPSEQYF
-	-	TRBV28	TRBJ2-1	TGTGCCAGCAGAGGACTTAACAATGAGCAGTTCTTC	CASRGLNNEQFF
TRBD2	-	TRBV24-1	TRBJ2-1	TGTGCCACCAGTGATTTCCTAGCGGGGTTCTCCTACAATGAGCAGTTCTTC	CATSDFLAGFSYNEQFF